This T cell receptor beta chain was sequenced for a study of graft-versus-host responses after intestinal transplantation (dated by TCRdb to about 2021). Regarding the study in general: The transplants that recipients received were multivisceral, liver-intestinal, or isolated intestinal. Every recipient was given anti-thymocyte globulin induction, followed by 3 to 4 years of maintenance tacrolimus and steroids. Bulk TCR-beta CDR3 sequencing was used to track graft-versus-host and host-versus-graft alloreactive T cell clones in the graft, circulation and bone marrow after intestinal transplantation. Alloreactive clones were identified by sequencing pre-transplant mixed lymphocyte reaction products and comparing them with unstimulated pre-transplant donor and recipient T cells. The cohort enrolled some 24 intestinal transplant recipients, one of whom was a retransplant, and a few patients without pretransplant specimens were excluded. A peak of at least 4% donor T cells among recipient peripheral blood mononuclear cells was the definition used for donor T cell macrochimerism. Rather than being sequenced by the commercial service, samples from three later patients were sequenced in-house on an Illumina MiSeq and processed with MiXCR.

The library came from the immunoSEQ multiplex PCR assay. In most patients, genomic DNA was isolated using the Qiagen DNeasy Blood and Tissue Kit and sent frozen to Adaptive Biotechnologies for TCR sequencing. For most patients, genomic DNA was subjected to high-throughput TCR-beta CDR3 sequencing by Adaptive Biotechnologies. On the authors' methods: Adaptive's ImmunoSEQ software supplied the TCR sequencing data for 15 to 20 patients, while MiXCR and VDJtools were used to process a few other patients. CD4 versus CD8 sorting errors were corrected by removing sequences found in both subsets at a frequency ratio below 5:1. Because the origin of CDR3 nucleotide sequences shared between donor and recipient could not be assigned, those sequences were removed. To be classed as alloreactive, a clone needed at least 2-fold expansion over unstimulated cells and a minimum CFSE-low frequency of 0.002% (template counts) or 0.001% (read counts). A clone was considered mappable if detected in the sequenced pre-transplant spleen, lymph node, or MLR CFSE-low populations of the donor or recipient. The cumulative frequency of alloreactive clones was calculated as a percentage of all sequences, weighted by copy number. The table was pulled from immuneACCESS by TCRdb, which kept in-frame rearrangements only. Such tables lose some clones; where checked, under half of the loss comes from unresolved V genes, and the rest has no known cause. Clone size and the V and J calls come from that table; the DNA yielded D and trimming. The sample table holds over 40,000 clones, of which 65% to 85% were seen once. The ten largest clones add up to around 0.5% of the sample.

The time point label corresponds to: cells obtained before transplantation from donor or recipient. CD3+CD4+ and CD3+CD8+ populations were FACS-sorted from unstimulated pre-transplant donor and recipient cells taken from spleen or lymph nodes. Between the V and J ends, shortened by 5 bases and 0 bases respectively, the junction contains 8 bases. The CDR3 starts with the cysteine, ends with the phenylalanine, and has 13 residues. Solely the CDR3 DNA is kept, with 39 bases framed from the first base. The CDR1 and CDR2 encoded by the germline V gene are SGDLS and YYNGEE. What the research found in general, with its limitations: In patients with donor T cell macrochimerism, the allografts had high GvH to HvG T cell clonal ratios. Early after transplant, declines in HvG clones were associated with peak levels of circulating GvH clones. The conclusions were limited by the relatively low number and heterogeneity of the intestinal transplant patients. GvH clones were detected in recipient bone marrow, and some of these GvH clones were observed earlier in ileal mucosa or blood, consistent with an intestinal mucosal origin.

The count of this clone is one. Its antigen has not been determined. No clone much larger than this one lies a single base away; base qualities are absent. This chain is built from TRBV9 and TRBJ1-1; a confident D gene designation cannot be given. The receptor's source is a human donor who was the organ donor for an intestinal transplant. The sequenced sample was unstimulated CD4+ T cells sorted from spleen or lymph node cells, obtained before transplant. The CDR3 region reads CASRRLVNTEAFF. The nucleotide sequence is given as TGTGCCAGCAGGAGGTTGGTGAACACTGAAGCTTTCTTT.